The 4 T cell receptor beta chains listed next were all sequenced from one sample in a study of blood T cell repertoires in COVID-19. The assay was immunoSEQ multiplex PCR, and TCRdb's table has in-frame clones only and misses some. The sample includes under 200,000 clones, approximately 90% seen only once; the top ten take approximately 5%. Source material: peripheral blood. These TCRs come from a man aged 18 to 35 with COVID-19, enrolled during active disease.

The rearrangement links TRBV10-3 to TRBJ1-4; the D is unclear. Trimming took off 2 bases at V and 0 bases at J, with 7 bases between the two ends. This CDR3 spans 15 amino acids. The germline V gene has CDR1 ENHRY and CDR2 SYGVKD. The CDR3 coding sequence is TGTGCCATCAGTGAGGGCGGGGCAACTAATGAAAAACTGTTTTTT. The encoded protein is CAISEGGATNEKLFF.

The chain carries TRBV7-3 and TRBJ2-3, with 7 nucleotides matching TRBD2. The junction had 11 bases not matched to a gene; V was cut back by 5 bases and J by 3 bases. Germline-derived CDR1 and CDR2 are SGHTA and FQGTGA. The length of the CDR3 is 16 residues. The CDR3 loop reads CASSLPGTMETDTQYF. The CDR3 coding sequence is TGTGCCAGCAGCCTTCCCGGGACTATGGAAACAGATACGCAGTATTTT.

The CDR3 protein is CATRGREWGEQYF. The DNA for the CDR3 is TGTGCCACACGCGGGCGGGAATGGGGCGAGCAGTACTTC. The rearrangement links TRBV15 to TRBJ2-7; tentative D call: TRBD2 (6 bases). The CDR3 length is 13 residues. The germline CDR1 and CDR2 sequences are LNHNV and YYDKDF (reference sequence). V was shortened by 9 bases and J by 6 bases, with 18 bases between the two germline ends.

The chain uses TRBV28 and TRBJ2-3; TRBD1 aligns across 8 bases. This CDR3 spans 15 amino acids. The V segment lost 6 bases and the J segment 1 base; nucleotides outside the gene matches: 6. Looked up from germline, CDR1 is MDHEN and CDR2 is SYDVKM. This CDR3 is CASRLGQGGTDTQYF. The CDR3 DNA follows: TGTGCCAGCAGACTCGGACAGGGAGGCACAGATACGCAGTATTTT.